Listed below are T cell receptor beta chains from one sample, sequenced in a study of Graves' ophthalmopathy and Graves' hyperthyroidism. TCRdb redid the calling of the multiplex PCR reads with MiXCR, one entry per CDR3 protein. This sample has about 620,000 distinct CDR3 sequences, with around a fifth found just once. Sequenced input: peripheral blood. These receptors originate from a woman younger than 30 with stable Graves' hyperthyroidism. Some clones in this sample may be carry-over from other donors' samples. The conserved cysteine and the conserved F or W are not part of the CDR3 here. Fields, in order: V gene, D gene, J gene, CDR3 protein. A D gene is named only where the DNA matches it firmly.

>TRBV19|NA|TRBJ1-6
ASSGIFRENNSPLH
>TRBV7-2|NA|TRBJ1-1
ASSLRRNMNTEAF
>TRBV11-1|TRBD2|TRBJ2-7
ASSDSGTSGRRYEQY
>TRBV2|NA|TRBJ1-1
ASSERGVRGKAEAF
>TRBV12-3/TRBV12-4|NA|TRBJ2-5
ASSPVGEPQETQY
>TRBV7-2|NA|TRBJ2-2
ASSLVGGLTGELF
>TRBV20-1|NA|TRBJ2-6
SAIDNTGANVLT
>TRBV12-3/TRBV12-4|NA|TRBJ2-7
ASSLRRGDAYEQY
>TRBV10-3|TRBD1|TRBJ2-7
AISPPTGTGTFEQY
>TRBV11-2|NA|TRBJ1-1
ASRLEGVSPEAF
>TRBV2|TRBD2|TRBJ2-3
ASSLGWTSGKGDTQY
>TRBV2|TRBD2|TRBJ2-2
ASSWTSEAGELF
>TRBV11-2|NA|TRBJ2-2
ASSSLSGELF
>TRBV6-1|NA|TRBJ1-5
ASSGQTRSNQPQH
>TRBV5-6|NA|TRBJ1-5
ASSYGGTINQPQH
>TRBV13|TRBD1|TRBJ1-1
ASSSRADRGFITEAF
>TRBV12-3/TRBV12-4|NA|TRBJ1-5
ASSFAAQPQH
>TRBV29-1|TRBD1|TRBJ1-1
SVLPWTGNTEAF
>TRBV30|TRBD1|TRBJ1-2
ALFRDRVRRNYGYT
>TRBV6-2/TRBV6-3|NA|TRBJ2-7
ASSPGGVWADEQY
>TRBV2|NA|TRBJ2-4
ASTRRGSEENIQY
>TRBV12-3/TRBV12-4|NA|TRBJ1-2
ASGFVATNYGYT
>TRBV20-1|NA|TRBJ1-3
SARASDSLSGNTIY
>TRBV27|NA|TRBJ1-1
AISTPGVNTEAF
>TRBV27|TRBD1|TRBJ1-5
ASSPDRVQPQH
>TRBV19|NA|TRBJ1-1
ASSTWGRWNTEAF
>TRBV28|NA|TRBJ1-3
ASSLPVGRGGNTIY
>TRBV12-3/TRBV12-4|TRBD1|TRBJ2-5
ASSPDRGRPETQY
>TRBV6-1|TRBD2|TRBJ2-5
ASSTSGRGPQETQY
>TRBV20-1|TRBD2|TRBJ2-7
SARGVAGGTYEQY
>TRBV12-3/TRBV12-4|NA|TRBJ1-6
ASSLGTFNSPLH
>TRBV20-1|TRBD1|TRBJ1-1
SASHRGGETEAF
>TRBV29-1|NA|TRBJ2-7
SVEDLGNEQY
>TRBV12-3/TRBV12-4|NA|TRBJ2-5
ASSLVAGQRLETQY
>TRBV19|TRBD1|TRBJ2-4
ASSTTGQSAKNIQY
>TRBV7-2|NA|TRBJ2-5
ASSPELGGWETQY
>TRBV9|NA|TRBJ1-2
ASSVVGGTYGYT